The next 8 T cell receptor beta chains were all read from a single sample in a study of T cells in localized non-small cell lung cancer (dated by TCRdb to about 2020). Library prep was done by the immunoSEQ multiplex PCR assay. This is the immuneACCESS table as TCRdb keeps it, with only in-frame sequences that have V and J called. A part of the clones is gone; compared with another copy, unresolved V genes explain less than half, and the rest is unexplained. In this sample the table shows about 40,000 clones, approximately 86% of which occur a single time. In total, the top ten clones hold approximately 3.4% of the sample. The specimen comprised peripheral blood, sampled before any cancer treatment. These receptors were taken from a man between 18 and 55 years old with stage I lung adenocarcinoma.

The chain links TRBV18 to TRBJ1-1; a possible D gene is TRBD1 (6 bases). The CDR3 is 14 residues long. Germline V gene sequence: CDR1 KGHSH, CDR2 LQKENI. V lost 5 bases and J 4 bases, leaving 14 bases between the germline ends. CDR3 sequence (DNA): TGTGCCAGCTCATTTCAGGGGCTCGGCACTGAAGCTTTCTTT. Amino acids: CASSFQGLGTEAFF.

The chain uses TRBV28 and TRBJ1-5; D is unresolved. Between the trimmed V and J ends, which lost 6 bases and 14 bases, there was a span of 17 bases. CDR3 length equals 12 residues. The germline gives CDR1 MDHEN, CDR2 SYDVKM. The CDR3 spells CASSSLGRQEHF. The CDR3 DNA sequence: TGTGCCAGCAGCTCGCTGGGTCGGCAGGAGCATTTT. The whole variable domain, filled in from reference TRBV28 and TRBJ1-5, reads DVKVTQSSRYLVKRTGEKVFLECVQDMDHENMFWYRQDPGLGLRLIYFSYDVKMKEKGDIPEGYSVSREKKERFSLILESASTNQTSMYLCASSSLGRQEHFGDGTRLSIL.

The V gene is TRBV18, the J gene TRBJ1-1; D is unresolved. Trimming cost V 2 bases and J 1 base, with 11 bases left between them. Germline V lookup: CDR1 KGHSH, CDR2 LQKENI. The CDR3 spans 15 residues. CDR3: CASSPGGQRNTEAFF. In DNA, the CDR3 is TGTGCCAGCTCACCAGGAGGGCAGAGGAACACTGAAGCTTTCTTT.

The chain links TRBV30 to TRBJ2-5; 10 bases are a match to TRBD2. Germline loops: CDR1 GTSNPN, CDR2 SVGIG (reference sequence). The CDR3 runs to 15 residues. With V trimmed by 0 bases and J by 2 bases, 3 bases remained unmatched. Written as DNA, the CDR3 is TGTGCCTGGAGTGTAGGTAGCGGGGGGCAAGAGACCCAGTACTTC. It translates to CAWSVGSGGQETQYF.

This clone has a single count. The chain joins TRBV7-9 to TRBJ1-1; 7 nucleotides agree with TRBD1. This CDR3 spans 16 amino acids. Germline V lookup: CDR1 SEHNR, CDR2 FQNEAQ (reference sequence). Losses at the gene ends were 0 bases for V and 7 bases for J; bases not matched to a gene: 11. CDR3 in amino acids: CASSLALLTGRDEAFF. The DNA of the CDR3 is TGTGCCAGCAGCTTAGCACTTTTGACAGGGAGAGATGAAGCTTTCTTT.

The genes are TRBV4-1 and TRBJ2-1; 10 nucleotides line up with TRBD1. Germline CDR1 reads MGHRA; CDR2 reads YSYEKL. This CDR3 is built from 19 residues. The J segment lost 6 bases and the V segment lost 3 bases, leaving 17 bases of the junction unmatched. The DNA for the CDR3 is TGCGCCAGCAGCCAGAGGACAGGGGGATACCTTGACATCGGCAATGAGCAGTTCTTC. It translates to CASSQRTGGYLDIGNEQFF.

In DNA, the CDR3 is TGCGCCAGCAGCCAAGAGGTTTCGAGGGGAACTGAAGCTTTCTTT. This gives the protein CASSQEVSRGTEAFF. The chain recombines TRBV4-1 with TRBJ1-1; D is possibly TRBD1 (5 bases). Germline V gene sequence: CDR1 MGHRA, CDR2 YSYEKL. V gave up 0 bases and J gave up 5 bases, with 13 bases separating them. This CDR3 is 15 amino acids long.

The chain employs TRBV10-3 and TRBJ1-1, with 8 bases aligning to TRBD1. Trimming at V came to 3 bases and at J to 5 bases, leaving 8 bases not matched to a gene. This CDR3 contains 15 residues. CDR1 and CDR2 (germline): ENHRY, SYGVKD. The CDR3 spells CAISDAGQGGTEAFF. CDR3 DNA sequence: TGTGCCATCAGTGACGCTGGACAGGGTGGTACTGAAGCTTTCTTT.